These 22 T cell receptor beta chains were sequenced from one sample in a study of T cells after yellow fever vaccination. TCRdb redid the calling of the 5' RACE reads with MiXCR, one entry per CDR3 protein. The table includes 160,000 or so distinct CDR3 sequences, 5.5% to 7.5% detected once. Sequenced here: CD4+ T cells sorted from PBMCs, sampled around 5 days after the first yellow fever vaccination. These receptors originate from a man aged 18 to 29 who received the YFV17D yellow fever vaccine.

This clonotype was recorded many times. The CDR3 sequence is CASSPGQGASPLHF. Here the CDR3 DNA reads TGCGCCAGCAGCCCGGGACAGGGGGCCTCACCCCTCCACTTT. J is TRBJ1-6 and V is TRBV5-1; 12 bases line up with TRBD1. This CDR3 has 14 residues. Germline CDR1 is SGHRS and CDR2 is YFSETQ. V was pared by 4 bases and J by 10 bases, with 3 bases of the junction left unmatched.

This clonotype was found many times. The gene calls are TRBV20-1 and TRBJ1-5; D is unresolved. V was shortened by 3 bases and J by 7 bases, with 19 bases between the two germline ends. Germline lookup yields CDR1 DFQATT and CDR2 SNEGSKA (reference sequence). CDR3 length: 15 amino acids. The CDR3 loop is CSARGGPLRNQPQHF. The CDR3 DNA follows: TGCAGTGCTAGGGGAGGCCCCCTCCGGAACCAGCCCCAGCATTTT.

This chain uses TRBV10-3 with TRBJ2-5; D is perhaps TRBD1 or TRBD2 (6 bases each). This CDR3 contains 14 residues. V was clipped by 6 bases and J by 0 bases, with 11 bases between them. Germline CDR1 reads ENHRY; CDR2 reads SYGVKD. CDR3 DNA: TGTGCCATCAGACGGGGGCTAAACCAAGAGACCCAGTACTTC. This gives the protein CAIRRGLNQETQYF.

This clonotype showed up many times. The chain has TRBV28 and TRBJ2-7; the D gene is possibly TRBD2 (5 bases). V dropped 5 bases and J dropped 2 bases, with 16 bases sitting between them. Germline V gene sequence: CDR1 MDHEN, CDR2 SYDVKM. This CDR3 is built from 15 residues. The CDR3 coding sequence is TGTGCCAGCAGTCCCCGTGGGAGAGGGACCTACGAGCAGTACGTC. It yields the protein CASSPRGRGTYEQYV.

This clonotype came up many times. This chain joins TRBV5-1 and TRBJ2-7; weak D call: TRBD2 (5 bases). The CDR3 loop spans 12 amino acids. The germline V gene has CDR1 SGHRS and CDR2 YFSETQ. V was pared by 5 bases and J by 3 bases, with 9 bases between. The CDR3 loop reads CASRLEGYEQYF. The CDR3 bases are TGCGCCAGCAGGCTCGAGGGCTACGAGCAGTACTTC. Combining the CDR3 with reference TRBV5-1 and TRBJ2-7 gives the whole variable domain KAGVTQTPRYLIKTRGQQVTLSCSPISGHRSVSWYQQTPGQGLQFLFEYFSETQRNKGNFPGRFSGRQFSNSRSEMNVSTLELGDSALYLCASRLEGYEQYFGPGTRLTVT.

This clonotype appeared a few times. The chain combines TRBV25-1 with TRBJ1-1, with 9 positions matching TRBD1. The CDR3 is 19 amino acids. The germline V gene has CDR1 MGHDK and CDR2 SYGVNS. Trimming at V came to 5 bases and at J to 4 bases, leaving 20 bases not matched to a gene. This chain's CDR3 is CASSPGDRDSLSISTEAFF. CDR3 DNA: TGTGCCAGCAGTCCAGGGGACAGGGACAGCTTATCAATTAGCACTGAAGCTTTCTTT.

This clonotype has a count of ten or more. The V gene is TRBV4-3, the J gene TRBJ2-6, with D hard to call. CDR3 size: 18 residues. V lost 0 bases, J lost 0 bases, and 12 bases lay in between. Germline CDR1 is LGHNA and CDR2 is YSLEER. CDR3 DNA sequence: TGCGCCAGCAGCCAAGATTGGTTGCTGGGCTCTGGGGCCAACGTCCTGACTTTC. Translation gives CASSQDWLLGSGANVLTF.

There are a few counts of this clonotype. The chain employs TRBV7-2 and TRBJ2-2, with a weak D call TRBD1 (5 bases). The CDR3 consists of 14 residues. CDR1 SGHTA and CDR2 FQGNSA come from the germline V gene. The V end was cut by 5 bases, the J end by 3 bases, with 10 bases between. The CDR3 DNA sequence: TGTGCCAGCAGCCCAGACAGAGACACCGGGGAGCTGTTTTTT. It specifies CASSPDRDTGELFF.

The chain recombines TRBV5-4 with TRBJ1-1; D gene uncertain. The germline CDR1 and CDR2 sequences are SGHNT and YYREEE (reference sequence). The CDR3 runs to 12 residues. V shed 5 bases and J shed 5 bases, with 10 bases lying between them. CDR3 nucleotides: TGTGCCAGCAGTTTGTCTCGTACTGAAGCTTTCTTT. Encoded protein: CASSLSRTEAFF. Full variable domain (missing parts from reference TRBV5-4 and TRBJ1-1): ETGVTQSPTHLIKTRGQQVTLRCSSQSGHNTVSWYQQALGQGPQFIFQYYREEENGRGNFPPRFSGLQFPNYSSELNVNALELDDSALYLCASSLSRTEAFFGQGTRLTVV.

This clonotype was seen a single time. At one end the junction does not follow the germline gene, possibly because of a read error. This sequence joins TRBV12-3 or TRBV12-4 and TRBJ2-1; D tentatively reads TRBD1 or TRBD2 (5 bases each). The CDR3 is 19 residues long. The CDR3 loop is CTSSLNRVAGTSSYNEQFF. The CDR3 coding sequence is TGTACCAGCAGTCTTAACCGCGTAGCCGGGACGAGCTCCTACAATGAGCAGTTCTTC.

This sequence joins TRBV3-1 and TRBJ1-5, with TRBD1 matching over 7 bases. The J call is in doubt because the DNA end fits TRBJ2-3 better. This CDR3 has 14 residues. Germline V gives CDR1 LGHDT, CDR2 YNNKEL (reference sequence). The CDR3 spells CASSYRGSNQPQYF. The CDR3 nucleotides are TGTGCCAGCAGCTACAGGGGATCCAATCAGCCCCAGTATTTT.

This clonotype was detected many times. The CDR3 here is CASSGVYNEQFF. The CDR3 region has the DNA TGTGCCAGCAGCGGGGTCTACAATGAGCAGTTCTTC. The chain has TRBV12-3 or TRBV12-4 and TRBJ2-1; D is perhaps TRBD2 (5 bases). The germline V and J ends were trimmed by 6 bases and 3 bases, with 6 bases remaining between them. The CDR3 consists of 12 residues.

This clonotype has a handful of counts. The chain recombines TRBV20-1 with TRBJ2-7; 11 bases line up with TRBD2. The CDR3 has 14 amino acids. Germline CDR1 reads DFQATT; CDR2 reads SNEGSKA (reference sequence). V lost 5 bases and J lost 5; bases outside the gene matches: 8. CDR3 nucleotides: TGCAGTGCTCCGCTAGCGGGGGGTTCTAACGAGCAGTACTTC. Its translation: CSAPLAGGSNEQYF.

This clonotype was counted a few times. The genes are TRBV7-9 and TRBJ2-1; 9 bases fit TRBD2. Germline-derived CDR1 and CDR2 are SEHNR and FQNEAQ (reference sequence). The CDR3 contains 15 residues. J lost 9 bases, V lost 5 bases, and 11 bases had no gene match. Here the CDR3 reads CASSPRLAGRGEQFF. The CDR3 DNA is TGTGCCAGCAGCCCCCGGCTAGCGGGGAGAGGTGAGCAGTTCTTC.

A remark on this clonotype: A much more abundant neighbour one base away suggests this may be a read error. The J gene is TRBJ2-2, the V gene TRBV14; D unresolved. CDR3 size: 14 residues. Germline assignment: CDR1 SGHDN and CDR2 FVKESK. The CDR3 loop is CASRQVSGTGELFF. Here the CDR3 DNA reads TGTGCCAGCAGACAAGTGTCCGGTACCGGGGAGCTGTTTTTT.

The rearrangement links TRBV4-3 to TRBJ1-1; TRBD1 matches 7 bases. Germline values: CDR1 LGHNA, CDR2 YSLEER. After removal of 1 base from V and 0 bases from J, the junction contained 5 bases not matched to a gene. The CDR3 runs 16 residues. DNA of the CDR3: TGCGCCAGCAGCCAAGCGCCCACAGGGGTGAACACTGAAGCTTTCTTT. Translating gives CASSQAPTGVNTEAFF.

This clonotype appeared many times. The rearrangement links TRBV20-1 to TRBJ2-1; D may be TRBD1 or TRBD2 (5 bases each). The CDR3 contains 16 residues. Germline V gene sequence: CDR1 DFQATT, CDR2 SNEGSKA (reference sequence). Trimming stripped 6 bases from V and 8 bases from J, with 26 bases between. In DNA, the CDR3 is TGCAGTGCCGCTGACTTCGCGGCAGGGAGCGTAGATGAGCAGTTCTTC. This codes for CSAADFAAGSVDEQFF.

A few counts support this clonotype. This chain links TRBV20-1 with TRBJ2-2; D is possibly TRBD1 or TRBD2 (5 bases each). Trimming left V 3 bases short and J 7 bases short, with 15 bases between. Germline V gene lookup returns CDR1 DFQATT and CDR2 SNEGSKA (reference sequence). This CDR3 contains 14 residues. In DNA, the CDR3 is TGCAGTGCTAGGTTGGGACCGGCTGACGGGGAGCTGTTTTTT. Amino acid sequence: CSARLGPADGELFF.

This clonotype was seen ten or more times. The chain joins TRBV7-3 to TRBJ1-1; D possibly corresponds to TRBD1 (6 bases). The V end lost 5 bases, the J end lost 2 bases, and 9 bases lay between the germline ends. This CDR3 is built from 13 residues. The germline gives CDR1 SGHTA, CDR2 FQGTGA. The CDR3 loop reads CASSRQVNTEAFF. The CDR3 DNA reads TGTGCCAGCAGCCGACAGGTTAACACTGAAGCTTTCTTT. The variable domain in full, with the rest retrieved from reference TRBV7-3 and TRBJ1-1, is GAGVSQTPSNKVTEKGKYVELRCDPISGHTALYWYRQSLGQGPEFLIYFQGTGAADDSGLPNDRFFAVRPEGSVSTLKIQRTERGDSAVYLCASSRQVNTEAFFGQGTRLTVV.

This clonotype appeared many times. V is TRBV7-2 and J is TRBJ2-5, with D possibly being TRBD1 (6 bases). Trimming took off 5 bases at V and 4 bases at J, with 17 bases between the two ends. This CDR3 has 15 amino acids. Germline CDR1 SGHTA, CDR2 FQGNSA. CDR3 region: CASSNRQGFIETQYF. The CDR3 DNA reads TGTGCCAGCAGCAATCGGCAGGGGTTTATAGAGACCCAGTACTTC.

The V and J genes are TRBV4-3 and TRBJ1-2; D remains ambiguous. CDR3 size: 14 residues. Trimming left V 1 base short and J 8 bases short, with 14 bases between. Per germline, CDR1 LGHNA and CDR2 YSLEER. The CDR3 DNA is TGCGCCAGCAGCCAAGTCACTGGAACTAGGGGCTACACCTTC. Translation: CASSQVTGTRGYTF.

This clonotype was counted at least ten times. The chain employs TRBV2 and TRBJ2-1; 9 bases fit TRBD2. Germline V gene lookup returns CDR1 SNHLY and CDR2 FYNNEI. The CDR3 spans 15 residues. Trimming cost V 6 bases and J 8 bases; bases outside gene matches: 11. Here the CDR3 reads CASRRRRGGEDEQFF. CDR3 DNA sequence: TGTGCCAGCAGGCGCCGGCGGGGGGGCGAGGATGAGCAGTTCTTC. Filled out from reference TRBV2 and TRBJ2-1, the complete variable domain reads EPEVTQTPSHQVTQMGQEVILRCVPISNHLYFYWYRQILGQKVEFLVSFYNNEISEKSEIFDDQFSVERPDGSNFTLKIRSTKLEDSAMYFCASRRRRGGEDEQFFGPGTRLTVL.